The 4 T cell receptor beta chains given below trace back to one sample, sequenced in a study of blood T cells in healthy people across ages (dated by TCRdb to the mid-2010s). Receptor libraries were prepared by 5' RACE. The sequencer listed for this sample is Illumina HiSeq 2500. A second about 7 to 11 cycle PCR used a sample-barcoded 5' primer and a J-beta primer mix. TCRdb redid the processing of the public reads, applying fastp at Q25 and MiXCR, and retained in-frame beta chains. Identical CDR3 proteins give one entry, which carries the most common genes and DNA. A total of roughly 730,000 distinct CDR3 sequences appear in this sample, roughly three fifths of them only once. The leading ten clones occupy approximately 24% of the sample. The source material was blood. These TCRs come from a man in his forties in good health.

The chain has TRBV6-5 and TRBJ2-1; TRBD2 is a possible D gene (6 bases). In germline, CDR1 is MNHEY, CDR2 SVGAGI. There are 12 residues in the CDR3. Trimming left V 10 bases short and J 4 bases short, with 11 bases between. The DNA of the CDR3 is TGTGCCACCGCACTAGCTTACAATGAGCAGTTCTTC. It yields the protein CATALAYNEQFF.

This clonotype has a single count. Given a much more abundant clone one base away, this may be a read error. This sequence joins TRBV5-1 and TRBJ2-5; 13 positions agree with TRBD2. CDR1 and CDR2 from the germline V gene are SGHRS and YFSETQ. This CDR3 comprises 18 residues. Losses at the gene ends were 2 bases for V and 4 bases for J; bases not matched to a gene: 11. CDR3 loop: CASSLGLAGDERGETQYF. The DNA of the CDR3 is TGCGCCAGCAGCTTAGGACTAGCGGGAGACGAGCGGGGAGAGACCCAGTACTTC.

This clonotype was seen only a few times. The chain combines TRBV6-1 with TRBJ2-7; 8 bases agree with TRBD1. V trimming: 3 bases; J trimming: 0 bases; junction bases outside the gene matches: 7. Germline V gene sequence: CDR1 MNHNS, CDR2 SASEGT. The CDR3 has 16 residues. The CDR3, as DNA: TGTGCCAGCAGTGATACGGGACAGGTGAACTCCTACGAGCAGTACTTC. It specifies CASSDTGQVNSYEQYF.

This clonotype was seen only a few times. This chain uses TRBV2 with TRBJ2-7, with TRBD1 identical over 8 bases. CDR3 size: 13 residues. Germline assignment: CDR1 SNHLY and CDR2 FYNNEI. The V segment lost 7 bases and the J segment 4 bases; nucleotides outside the gene matches: 6. The CDR3 nucleotides are TGTGCCAGCATCCGGGACAGGAGATACGAGCAGTACTTC. This sequence encodes CASIRDRRYEQYF.